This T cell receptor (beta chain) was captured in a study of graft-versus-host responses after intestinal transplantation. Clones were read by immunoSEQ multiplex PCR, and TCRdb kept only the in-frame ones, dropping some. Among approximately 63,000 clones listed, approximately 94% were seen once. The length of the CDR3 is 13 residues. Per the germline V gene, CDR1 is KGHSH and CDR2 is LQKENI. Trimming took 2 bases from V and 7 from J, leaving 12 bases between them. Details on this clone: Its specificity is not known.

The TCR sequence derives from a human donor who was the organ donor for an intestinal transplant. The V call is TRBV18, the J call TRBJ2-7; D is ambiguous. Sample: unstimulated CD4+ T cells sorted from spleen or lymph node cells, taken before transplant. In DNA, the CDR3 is TGTGCCAGCTCACCAGGCTCTACTACGGAGCAGTACTTC. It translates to CASSPGSTTEQYF.